A selection of T cell receptor beta chains follows, all from one sample in a study of cytomegalovirus exposure and HLA in healthy donors. Some clones are missing from TCRdb's copy, which holds only in-frame ones; the method was immunoSEQ multiplex PCR. Among about 190,000 clones listed, around 80% were seen once. The material sequenced was PBMCs. The receptor source for this set is a woman under 30 in good health and CMV-seropositive. Both conserved end residues are trimmed from each CDR3.

V gene,J gene,CDR3 protein
TRBV19,TRBJ1-5,ASSIGRGGGNQPQH
TRBV5-1,TRBJ1-2,ASSSSADSGPRGGYT
TRBV6-5,TRBJ2-2,ASKAGGGTGELF
TRBV5-4,TRBJ1-1,ASSLAGLQNTEAF
TRBV19,TRBJ2-2,ASSIGGRSNTGELF
TRBV11-2,TRBJ1-6,ATRPQGTRNSPLH
TRBV7-9,TRBJ1-1,ASSLGRGGGAPANTEAF
TRBV30,TRBJ1-5,AWSLRGNQPQH
TRBV15,TRBJ2-2,ATSRDGWELF
TRBV6-1,TRBJ2-5,ASSESVGDLGAQY
TRBV4-3,TRBJ1-2,ASSQVGGDGYT
TRBV2,TRBJ1-1,ASNKVGGVGTEAF
TRBV19,TRBJ2-5,ASSTLSRDSKKETQY
TRBV15,TRBJ2-6,ATSRQSGTGSNGLT
TRBV4-3,TRBJ2-1,ASSQETARAYNEQF
TRBV5-8,TRBJ1-1,ASIPVPGTEAF
TRBV4-1,TRBJ1-1,ASSQDFKGLKAF
TRBV7-9,TRBJ1-4,ASSFWEGVGEKLF
TRBV7-9,TRBJ1-2,ASSPAGGGYT
TRBV5-1,TRBJ2-1,ASSSARDRGYNEQF
TRBV6-4,TRBJ2-3,ASSDSVRGGRDTQY
TRBV28,TRBJ1-5,ASSLDRTSPVYSNQPQH
TRBV5-1,TRBJ1-2,ASSLAEGYYGYT
TRBV5-1,TRBJ1-6,ASSLETGDNSPLH
TRBV11-2,TRBJ2-5,ASSLLAGAETQY
TRBV27,TRBJ2-3,ASSSRGRQVDTQY
TRBV6-1,TRBJ2-3,ASSEALAGGPTDTQY
TRBV19,TRBJ1-2,ASSNLDRVYGYT
TRBV29-1,TRBJ1-4,SVESRTSTNEKLF
TRBV15,TRBJ2-2,ATSRGTGAITGELF
TRBV5-4,TRBJ2-5,ASSFLGGGYQETQY
TRBV5-1,TRBJ2-3,ASSFSGGATDTQY
TRBV2,TRBJ2-7,ASKFSGGPQYEQY
TRBV19,TRBJ2-2,ASSRGGGGETGELF
TRBV5-1,TRBJ2-2,ASSLRGRNTGELF
TRBV29-1,TRBJ1-1,SVQGITEAF
TRBV27,TRBJ1-5,ASSLGRGHQPQH
TRBV5-1,TRBJ1-1,ASSRDRAEAF
TRBV27,TRBJ2-7,ASSRTVSYEQY
TRBV28,TRBJ2-7,ASSLWRQPVYEQY
TRBV27,TRBJ2-7,ASSLTGQGGDYEQY
TRBV11-2,TRBJ2-3,ASSTLATSTDTQY
TRBV7-3,TRBJ2-1,ASSSRGLAGASSYNEQF
TRBV18,TRBJ2-2,ASSFRQGVNTGELF
TRBV5-1,TRBJ2-3,ASSLGSGGASGADTQY
TRBV6-1,TRBJ1-2,ASRQGADYGYT
TRBV5-6,TRBJ2-1,ASSAAGGYNEQF
TRBV6-6,TRBJ2-7,ASSSPQDSSYEQY
TRBV13,TRBJ2-7,ASSLAYRVYEQY
TRBV5-5,TRBJ1-5,ASSLWDRGGQPQH
TRBV19,TRBJ2-2,ASKTSGGSGELF
TRBV30,TRBJ2-5,AWSVGETQY
TRBV2,TRBJ1-5,ASSNIPPAGTQH
TRBV30,TRBJ1-1,AWQPSGNTEAF
TRBV21-1,TRBJ2-5,ASSKPGVQRGGLRETQY
TRBV6-5,TRBJ2-3,ASRWSARKTDTQY
TRBV5-1,TRBJ2-7,ASSPPGQGLNEQY
TRBV19,TRBJ1-1,ASSNRRGEAF
TRBV7-3,TRBJ2-2,ASSLGPAMGGTGELF
TRBV2,TRBJ1-2,ASSFNRGPYGYT